These 18 T cell receptor beta chains came from one sample sequenced in a study of blood T cell repertoires in COVID-19. Profiled with immunoSEQ multiplex PCR; TCRdb holds only in-frame clones, not every one. The table lists over 150,000 clones, roughly 87% of them singletons. The sample taken for sequencing was PBMCs or T cells enriched from blood (not recorded which). These receptors originate from a woman aged 45-65 years who had recovered from COVID-19.

This chain links TRBV19 with TRBJ2-1; D not certain. The CDR3 extends over 12 amino acids. Per the germline V gene, CDR1 is LNHDA and CDR2 is SQIVND (reference sequence). CDR3 sequence reads: CSSSNFYNEQFF. The DNA of the CDR3 is TGTTCTAGTAGTAACTTTTACAATGAGCAGTTCTTC.

The chain joins TRBV19 to TRBJ2-2, with TRBD1 matching 8 bases. The CDR3 runs 16 residues. Trimming took 1 base from V and 2 from J; bases not matched to a gene: 3. Per germline, CDR1 LNHDA and CDR2 SQIVND (reference sequence). CDR3 DNA sequence: TGTGCCAGTAGTATAGCTGGGACAGGTAACACCGGGGAGCTGTTTTTT. Encoded protein: CASSIAGTGNTGELFF.

The V and J genes are TRBV7-9 and TRBJ1-2; no definite D call. The CDR3 has 12 amino acids. The germline CDR1 and CDR2 sequences are SEHNR and FQNEAQ (reference sequence). V was pared by 1 base and J by 8 bases, with 8 bases between. The CDR3 DNA follows: TGTGCCAGCAGCTTAGACATTACAGGCTACACCTTC. The encoded protein is CASSLDITGYTF.

This chain links TRBV13 with TRBJ1-5; possible D gene TRBD1, 6 bases. Per germline, CDR1 PRHDT and CDR2 FYEKMQ (reference sequence). This CDR3 has 14 residues. V was clipped by 3 bases and J by 7 bases, with 13 bases between them. The chain's CDR3 is CASSLGGPQQPQHF. As DNA, the CDR3 is TGTGCCAGCAGCTTGGGGGGGCCCCAACAGCCCCAGCATTTT.

The rearrangement joins TRBV19 to TRBJ1-2; 7 positions match TRBD1. Germline CDR1 and CDR2: LNHDA and SQIVND (reference sequence). The CDR3 is made up of 15 amino acids. Trimming cost V 1 base and J 4 bases; bases outside gene matches: 6. The CDR3 region has the DNA TGTGCCAGTAGTATAGGACAGGGAAATGGCTATGGCTACACCTTC. Its translation: CASSIGQGNGYGYTF.

V and J are TRBV4-2 and TRBJ2-2; D perhaps matches TRBD1 (6 bases). The CDR3 totals 14 residues. The germline gives CDR1 LGHNA, CDR2 YNFKEQ. V lost 6 bases and J lost 8, with 16 bases in between. As DNA, the CDR3 is TGTGCCAGCAGGGATAGGACAGCGAGAGGGGAGCTGTTTTTT. This encodes CASRDRTARGELFF.

The chain recombines TRBV19 with TRBJ2-5, with 7 positions matching TRBD2. The CDR3 loop spans 14 amino acids. V was pared by 4 bases and J by 4 bases, with 6 bases of the junction left unmatched. Germline CDR1 and CDR2: LNHDA and SQIVND (reference sequence). This CDR3 reads CASSNGRAGETQYF. As DNA, the CDR3 is TGTGCCAGTAGTAATGGGAGGGCCGGAGAGACCCAGTACTTC.

The chain has TRBV13 and TRBJ1-6; TRBD1 is a possible D gene (5 bases). The ends were cut back, 5 bases at V and 7 bases at J, with 21 bases in the middle. The CDR3 length is 17 residues. Germline values: CDR1 PRHDT, CDR2 FYEKMQ (reference sequence). The CDR3 DNA follows: TGTGCCAGCAGCGCAGCCCGGGCGGGGGTAAGGAATTCACCCCTCCACTTT. Translated, it gives CASSAARAGVRNSPLHF. The full variable domain, completed using reference TRBV13 and TRBJ1-6, is AAGVIQSPRHLIKEKRETATLKCYPIPRHDTVYWYQQGPGQDPQFLISFYEKMQSDKGSIPDRFSAQQFSDYHSELNMSSLELGDSALYFCASSAARAGVRNSPLHFGNGTRLTVT.

This chain links TRBV30 with TRBJ1-1; D is uncertain. Trimming removed 5 bases at V and 1 base at J, with 11 bases between. CDR3 length: 13 residues. Germline V gene lookup returns CDR1 GTSNPN and CDR2 SVGIG (reference sequence). For the CDR3, the DNA is TGTGCCTGGCAAAAATCGGGGAACACTGAAGCTTTCTTT. This translates into CAWQKSGNTEAFF.

The chain couples TRBV27 to TRBJ1-4, with D possibly matching TRBD1 (6 bases). Germline CDR1 MNHEY, CDR2 SMNVEV (reference sequence). V lost 5 bases, J lost 2 bases, and 15 bases lay in between. The CDR3 covers 16 residues. CDR3 sequence: CASSPQGLGTNEKLFF. CDR3 coding DNA: TGTGCCAGCAGTCCTCAGGGGCTTGGGACTAATGAAAAACTGTTTTTT.

This chain uses TRBV7-6 with TRBJ1-1; 7 positions match TRBD1. V lost 0 bases, J lost 7 bases, and 2 bases stayed unmatched. The germline gives CDR1 SGHVS, CDR2 FNYEAQ. There are 13 residues in the CDR3. CDR3 DNA: TGTGCCAGCAGCTTAGCTGGGACAGATGAAGCTTTCTTT. Translating it yields CASSLAGTDEAFF.

The chain recombines TRBV11-1 with TRBJ2-1; tentative D call: TRBD1 (6 bases). V lost 3 bases and J lost 2, with 11 bases in between. Germline V gene data show CDR1 as SGHAT and CDR2 as FQDESV (reference sequence). The CDR3 totals 15 residues. The CDR3 spells CASSFGQGTYNEQFF. The CDR3 nucleotides read TGTGCCAGCAGCTTTGGGCAGGGGACCTACAATGAGCAGTTCTTC.

This chain joins TRBV7-9 and TRBJ2-3; tentatively, D is TRBD2 (6 bases). Germline CDR1 reads SEHNR; CDR2 reads FQNEAQ (reference sequence). The CDR3 runs to 14 residues. The V end lost 11 bases, the J end lost 6 bases, and 21 bases lay between the germline ends. The CDR3: CAAPEGWETDTQYF. CDR3 nucleotides: TGTGCCGCGCCGGAGGGTTGGGAGACGGATACGCAGTATTTT.

V gene TRBV12-3 or TRBV12-4 combines with J gene TRBJ2-7, with a tentative D call TRBD2 (6 bases). The V gene lost 6 bases and the J gene lost 3 bases, with 12 bases spanning the gap. This CDR3 has 13 residues. The CDR3 is CASRGDSVYEQYF. CDR3 DNA: TGTGCCAGCAGAGGGGACTCCGTCTACGAGCAGTACTTC.

This rearrangement joins TRBV7-8 to TRBJ1-1; 7 bases fit TRBD1. This CDR3 comprises 18 residues. Trimming cost V 0 bases and J 7 bases; bases outside gene matches: 17. CDR1 and CDR2 from the germline V gene are SGHVS and FQNEAQ. The CDR3 spells CASSLAASGGSGFDEAFF. The CDR3 DNA reads TGTGCCAGCAGCTTAGCCGCGTCAGGGGGATCAGGGTTCGATGAAGCTTTCTTT.

The chain is built from TRBV27 and TRBJ2-1; 10 positions match TRBD2. This CDR3 spans 17 amino acids. Germline CDR1 is MNHEY and CDR2 is SMNVEV (reference sequence). V lost 2 bases to trimming and J lost 7 bases; unmatched junction nucleotides: 11. The CDR3 nucleotides are TGTGCCAGCAGTTTAAGGCATCTAGCGGGAGCCGGGAATGAGCAGTTCTTC. Translating it yields CASSLRHLAGAGNEQFF.

V is TRBV7-8 and J is TRBJ1-5, with D possibly TRBD1 on 5 matching bases. The CDR3 length is 12 residues. Deletions cut 5 bases from V and 13 bases from J, with 15 bases between. The germline V gene encodes CDR1 SGHVS and CDR2 FQNEAQ. The CDR3 nucleotides are TGTGCCAGCAGCCCCTCGTGGGGGGAGCAGCATTTT. The encoded protein is CASSPSWGEQHF.

V and J are TRBV7-2 and TRBJ1-1; D might be TRBD1 (5 bases). Germline V gives CDR1 SGHTA, CDR2 FQGNSA. The CDR3 runs 16 residues. Trimming took off 1 base at V and 0 bases at J, with 12 bases between the two ends. CDR3 bases: TGTGCCAGCAGCTTAGTCCGGGCAGGGATGAACACTGAAGCTTTCTTT. Amino acids: CASSLVRAGMNTEAFF.